This T cell receptor beta chain was recovered during a study of cytomegalovirus exposure and HLA in healthy donors. Overall study context: Genotyping showed roughly 83% of a few hundred donors falling in the Caucasian-associated ancestry cluster. Notes on the study in general: Several top significant clusters appeared, in a later analysis, to be linked to common viral pathogens. Most TCR sequences were seen very rarely across donors, but some public TCRs occurred in many. When analyzed later, a missense DCLRE1C variant was found to be linked to TCR beta V- and J-gene trimming.

The primer mix had 60 Vbeta and 13 Jbeta primers. TCRdb's table, derived via immunoSEQ multiplex PCR, lists solely in-frame clones and lacks some. Of roughly 100,000 clones detected, around 77% appear once; the ten largest clones hold roughly 4%. J gave up 5 bases and V 3 bases, and 3 bases lay outside the gene matches. The CDR3 is 17 residues long. Germline assignment: CDR1 MDHEN and CDR2 SYDVKM. Details on this clone: Its antigen is currently unknown.

The rearrangement joins TRBV28 to TRBJ2-2, with 16 bases matching TRBD2. The TCR was taken from a man aged 45-60 years in good health and CMV-seropositive. Sequences were obtained from PBMCs. The CDR3 spells CASSLRGLAGGTGELFF. The CDR3, as DNA: TGTGCCAGCAGTTTGAGGGGACTAGCGGGAGGGACCGGGGAGCTGTTTTTT.